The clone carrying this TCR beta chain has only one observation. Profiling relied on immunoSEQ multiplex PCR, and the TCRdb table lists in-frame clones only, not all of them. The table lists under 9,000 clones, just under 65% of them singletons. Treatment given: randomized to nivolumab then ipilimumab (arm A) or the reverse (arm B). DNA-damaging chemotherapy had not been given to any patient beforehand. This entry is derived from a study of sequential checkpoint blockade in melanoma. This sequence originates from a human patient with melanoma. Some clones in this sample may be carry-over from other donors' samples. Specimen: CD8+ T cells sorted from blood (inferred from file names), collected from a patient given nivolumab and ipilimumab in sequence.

The CDR3 spells CASSLDRGLIYGYTF. In nucleotides, the CDR3 is TGTGCCAGCAGCTTGGACAGGGGCTTGATCTATGGCTACACCTTC. The chain links TRBV5-4 to TRBJ1-2; 7 bases map to TRBD1. Germline CDR1 is SGHNT and CDR2 is YYREEE (reference sequence). CDR3 length: 15 residues. J lost 4 bases, V lost 0 bases, and 6 bases had no gene match.